The sequence of this T cell receptor (beta chain) was determined in a study of cytomegalovirus exposure and HLA in healthy donors. The V end was cut by 5 bases, the J end by 5 bases, with 18 bases between. The CDR3 is 16 amino acids. Germline V gives CDR1 LNHDA, CDR2 SQIVND (reference sequence). Use of 60 Vbeta and 13 Jbeta primers characterized the PCR. Produced via immunoSEQ multiplex PCR; TCRdb's table is partial and in-frame only. The data show about 110,000 clones, with more than 70% seen just once and around 0.24% held by the top ten. Likely unrecorded immune exposures existed in these nominally healthy donors.

The sequenced sample was PBMCs. This receptor was taken from a man aged 50 to 59 in good health and CMV-seronegative. The chain recombines TRBV19 with TRBJ1-4, with a tentative D call TRBD1 (6 bases). Here the CDR3 reads CASSVGGGRPNEKLFF. The CDR3 DNA reads as TGTGCCAGTAGTGTTGGTGGGGGCAGACCGAATGAAAAACTGTTTTTT.